The 12 T cell receptor beta chains given below trace back to one sample, sequenced in a study of T cells in Graves' hyperthyroidism and ophthalmopathy. Amplified TCR beta CDR3 regions derived from RNA transcripts. Initially, a first-round RT-PCR of the TCR CDR3 employed the HTBI primer set. MiXCR, run by TCRdb on the multiplex PCR reads, gives a single entry per CDR3 protein. Of fewer than 550,000 distinct CDR3 sequences listed, approximately 25% are singletons. Sequences were obtained from blood. These receptors originate from a woman aged 25 to 45 with Graves' ophthalmopathy.

The rearrangement joins TRBV2 to TRBJ1-6; 9 bases align to TRBD1. V shed 11 bases, J shed 10 bases, and the junction held 9 bases outside the gene matches. The V gene's germline CDR1 is SNHLY and CDR2 FYNNEI. The CDR3 loop spans 13 amino acids. The CDR3 DNA is TGTGCCGGCAAGGACAGGGGTTACTCACCCCTCCACTTT. Translating it yields CAGKDRGYSPLHF.

This chain links TRBV29-1 with TRBJ1-5; a weak D match, TRBD1 (6 bases). The CDR3 has 13 residues. Germline lookup yields CDR1 SQVTM and CDR2 ANQGSEA. V lost 4 bases and J 3 bases, leaving 10 bases between the germline ends. The CDR3 sequence is CSVVDSLNQPQHF. CDR3 nucleotides: TGCAGCGTTGTGGACAGCCTCAATCAGCCCCAGCATTTT.

This clonotype was found a few times. This chain connects TRBV11-2 to TRBJ1-3, with a possible D match to TRBD1 (5 bases). Germline V gene data show CDR1 as SGHAT and CDR2 as FQNNGV. This CDR3 is built from 17 residues. V lost 6 bases, J lost 0 bases, and 18 bases lay in between. This CDR3 is CASSRTGPKISGNTIYF. The CDR3 nucleotides read TGTGCCAGCAGTCGCACGGGGCCTAAGATCTCTGGAAACACCATATATTTT.

The chain links TRBV2 to TRBJ2-7; D might be TRBD1 or TRBD2, each matching 5 bases. CDR1 is SNHLY and CDR2 is FYNNEI in the germline V gene. This CDR3 has 15 amino acids. The germline V and J ends were trimmed by 4 bases and 2 bases, with 15 bases remaining between them. The CDR3 DNA reads as TGTGCCAGCAGTGGGGACGTGGGGAAGCCCTACGAGCAGTACTTC. This sequence encodes CASSGDVGKPYEQYF.

This clonotype was counted many times. V gene TRBV29-1 combines with J gene TRBJ1-2; D not certain. V shed 3 bases and J shed 4 bases, with 18 bases lying between them. The CDR3 totals 15 residues. CDR1 is SQVTM, CDR2 ANQGSEA, per germline. In DNA, the CDR3 is TGCAGCGTTGATGGGGTCGATTCGGCCCTCTATGGCTACACCTTC. The encoded protein is CSVDGVDSALYGYTF.

Here the CDR3 reads CASSLVWGMTVYGYTF. The CDR3 DNA sequence: TGTGCCAGCAGCTTAGTCTGGGGGATGACGGTTTATGGCTACACCTTC. The chain uses TRBV11-1 and TRBJ1-2; possible D gene TRBD1, 5 bases. V shed 1 base and J shed 5 bases, with 17 bases lying between them. Germline CDR1 and CDR2: SGHAT and FQDESV (reference sequence). CDR3 size: 16 residues.

This clonotype was seen more than once but under ten times. V usage is TRBV12-3 or TRBV12-4 and J usage is TRBJ1-1; D perhaps matches TRBD1 (5 bases). The CDR3 is made up of 11 amino acids. V lost 10 bases and J 12 bases, leaving 18 bases between the germline ends. In DNA form, the CDR3 reads TGTGCCACCTCGAGGGGAGGAGGAACTTTCTTT. Protein sequence: CATSRGGGTFF.

The count of this clonotype is one. This chain connects TRBV12-3 or TRBV12-4 to TRBJ1-1; D not resolved. This CDR3 has 15 amino acids. Trimming left V 3 bases short and J 4 bases short, with 15 bases between. The CDR3 region is CASSLKQAGGTEAFF. As DNA, the CDR3 is TGTGCCAGCAGTTTGAAGCAGGCCGGTGGCACTGAAGCTTTCTTT.

On this clonotype: The CDR3 carries no conserved terminal phenylalanine or tryptophan, so it likely arises from a read error. The chain couples TRBV29-1 to TRBJ2-7, with D possibly matching TRBD1 (6 bases). This CDR3 is built from 13 residues. V was clipped by 4 bases and J by 2 bases, with 12 bases between them. Germline lookup yields CDR1 SQVTM and CDR2 ANQGSEA. CDR3 DNA sequence: TGCAGCGTTGGGGCAGGGGTCCCCTACGAGCAGTACTTG. Translated, it gives CSVGAGVPYEQYL.

In this sample, this clonotype turned up many times. The gene calls are TRBV6-1 and TRBJ2-4; TRBD2 might be the D (8 bases). This CDR3 spans 18 amino acids. Germline V gives CDR1 MNHNS, CDR2 SASEGT. V gave up 4 bases and J gave up 9 bases, with 28 bases separating them. CDR3 DNA: TGTGCCAGCAGTGCCCAGGGCAGCGGGGGAGAAAGGGGGCGCATTCAGTACTTC. This codes for CASSAQGSGGERGRIQYF.

The chain employs TRBV15 and TRBJ2-7; TRBD2 is a possible D gene (5 bases). CDR3 length: 15 residues. Trimming cost V 0 bases and J 0 bases, with 9 bases left between them. Germline values: CDR1 LNHNV, CDR2 YYDKDF (reference sequence). The CDR3 DNA sequence: TGTGCCACCAGCAGAGATAGGGCGGGCTCCTACGAGCAGTACTTC. This encodes CATSRDRAGSYEQYF.

This clonotype was seen ten or more times. The gene calls are TRBV9 and TRBJ1-5; TRBD1 aligns across 7 bases. This CDR3 spans 16 amino acids. Germline lookup yields CDR1 SGDLS and CDR2 YYNGEE. The junction had 13 bases not matched to a gene; V was cut back by 4 bases and J by 6 bases. Here the CDR3 DNA reads TGTGCCAGCAGCCCTCACCTCGACAGGGTTGGTCAGCCCCAGCATTTT. Protein: CASSPHLDRVGQPQHF.